The clone carrying this T cell receptor beta chain was recorded at least ten times. The TCR beta CDR3 regions underwent amplification using RNA transcripts as the source. Researchers ran a first-round RT-PCR on the TCR CDR3 using the HTBI primer set. TCRdb used MiXCR to reprocess the multiplex PCR reads, holding one entry per CDR3 protein. The table includes about 300,000 distinct CDR3 sequences, 10% to 15% detected once. The source of the sample is a study of T cells in Graves' hyperthyroidism and ophthalmopathy. Trimming took 6 bases from V and 3 from J; bases not matched to a gene: 11. CDR3 length: 16 amino acids. The V gene's germline CDR1 is MDHEN and CDR2 SYDVKM.

The source of this sequence is a woman younger than 45 with Graves' hyperthyroidism that later progressed to Graves' ophthalmopathy. Source material: blood. The gene calls are TRBV28 and TRBJ2-3, with TRBD2 matching over 8 bases. CDR3 loop: CASRGSGEEGTDTQYF. As DNA, the CDR3 is TGTGCCAGCAGAGGTAGCGGGGAAGAGGGGACAGATACGCAGTATTTT. The full variable domain, completed using reference TRBV28 and TRBJ2-3, is DVKVTQSSRYLVKRTGEKVFLECVQDMDHENMFWYRQDPGLGLRLIYFSYDVKMKEKGDIPEGYSVSREKKERFSLILESASTNQTSMYLCASRGSGEEGTDTQYFGPGTRLTVL.